In this sample, the clone carrying this TCR beta chain turned up once. The data belong to a study of shared T cell receptors in the human thymus. Clones were sequenced by immunoSEQ multiplex PCR, and TCRdb holds only the in-frame ones, with some missing. The sample lists approximately 760,000 clones; approximately 83% were seen once. Trimming removed 1 base at V and 5 bases at J, with 16 bases between. The CDR3 runs to 16 residues. Germline CDR1 is LGHNA and CDR2 is YSLEER. This sample also appeared in a second study, on human thymus T cells. That publication notes: Thymus pieces cut out during corrective heart surgery were the tissue that was used. Thymic repertoires of unrelated individuals were reported in related research to overlap highly.

V and J are TRBV4-3 and TRBJ2-3; TRBD1 might be the D (5 bases). Sequencing used thymocytes. The TCR sequence derives from a girl under three years old with a congenital heart defect. This chain's CDR3 is CASSQAYGAKKDTQYF. In DNA, the CDR3 is TGCGCCAGCAGCCAAGCGTATGGGGCTAAGAAAGATACGCAGTATTTT.